Each of the 21 T cell receptor beta chains below was sequenced from the same sample in a study of graft-versus-host responses after intestinal transplantation. No antigens are known for them. Here immunoSEQ multiplex PCR was the method, and the copy in TCRdb shows in-frame clones only, minus some. This table holds just over 85,000 clones, approximately 90% found once. The material sequenced was unstimulated CD8+ T cells sorted from spleen or lymph node cells, taken before transplant. The receptors were sampled from a human donor who was the organ donor for an intestinal transplant.

DNA for the CDR3: TGTGCCAGCAGCTCCCGACAGGGCCCCTTTTTCGAAAAACTGTTTTTT. It encodes CASSSRQGPFFEKLFF. The chain has TRBV7-9 and TRBJ1-4; 7 bases align to TRBD1. CDR3 length: 16 amino acids. The V gene end was trimmed by 4 bases and the J gene end by 8 bases; junction bases not matched to a gene: 13. Germline CDR1 SEHNR, CDR2 FQNEAQ (reference sequence).

The V call is TRBV29-1, the J call TRBJ2-7, with D hard to call. This CDR3 is 11 amino acids long. Trimming stripped 5 bases from V and 9 bases from J, with 14 bases between. Germline loops: CDR1 SQVTM, CDR2 ANQGSEA. The CDR3 bases are TGCAGCGTTCTAAATAGTTCCGGGCAGTACTTC. Amino acids: CSVLNSSGQYF.

This chain uses TRBV4-1 with TRBJ1-5, with TRBD1 as a possible D gene (5 bases). The CDR3 sequence is 14 residues long. Trimming stripped 0 bases from V and 5 bases from J, with 8 bases between. Germline CDR1 is MGHRA and CDR2 is YSYEKL. The DNA for the CDR3 is TGCGCCAGCAGCCAAGAGGGGGGAGATCAGCCCCAGCATTTT. Translated, it gives CASSQEGGDQPQHF.

The rearrangement joins TRBV7-3 to TRBJ2-6; D is perhaps TRBD1 (5 bases). The CDR3 runs to 16 residues. Germline V gives CDR1 SGHTA, CDR2 FQGTGA. The germline V and J ends were trimmed by 2 bases and 0 bases, with 8 bases remaining between them. The CDR3 loop reads CASSLDSRSGANVLTF. Here the CDR3 DNA reads TGTGCCAGCAGCTTAGACAGTCGCTCTGGGGCCAACGTCCTGACTTTC. The variable domain in full, completed from reference TRBV7-3 and TRBJ2-6, reads GAGVSQTPSNKVTEKGKYVELRCDPISGHTALYWYRQSLGQGPEFLIYFQGTGAADDSGLPNDRFFAVRPEGSVSTLKIQRTERGDSAVYLCASSLDSRSGANVLTFGAGSRLTVL.

This chain connects TRBV7-9 to TRBJ2-1; perhaps TRBD2 as D (6 bases). Trimming took 1 base from V and 9 from J, leaving 7 bases between them. The CDR3 length is 12 residues. The germline V gene encodes CDR1 SEHNR and CDR2 FQNEAQ (reference sequence). The CDR3 sequence: CASSLEEGEQFF. DNA of the CDR3: TGTGCCAGCAGCTTAGAGGAGGGTGAGCAGTTCTTC. Drawing the rest from reference TRBV7-9 and TRBJ2-1, the complete variable domain is DTGVSQNPRHKITKRGQNVTFRCDPISEHNRLYWYRQTLGQGPEFLTYFQNEAQLEKSRLLSDRFSAERPKGSFSTLEIQRTEQGDSAMYLCASSLEEGEQFFGPGTRLTVL.

The rearrangement uses TRBV18 and TRBJ2-7, with D possibly matching TRBD1 (5 bases). This CDR3 has 15 amino acids. CDR1 KGHSH and CDR2 LQKENI come from the germline V gene. Trimming removed 2 bases from V and 5 bases from J, with 16 bases in between. CDR3: CASSPYKGWQDEQYF. The CDR3 nucleotides are TGTGCCAGCTCACCATACAAGGGGTGGCAGGACGAGCAGTACTTC.

The chain uses TRBV19 and TRBJ1-6; the match to TRBD1 covers 7 bases. J gave up 0 bases and V 4 bases, and 6 bases lay outside the gene matches. CDR3 length: 17 residues. Per the germline V gene, CDR1 is LNHDA and CDR2 is SQIVND (reference sequence). The CDR3: CASSNHRGRSYNSPLHF. CDR3 sequence (DNA): TGTGCCAGTAGTAACCACAGGGGACGCTCCTATAATTCACCCCTCCACTTT.

J is TRBJ2-7 and V is TRBV4-1; D not resolved. CDR1 and CDR2 from the germline V gene are MGHRA and YSYEKL. The CDR3 totals 14 residues. Trimming removed 0 bases from V and 0 bases from J, with 6 bases in between. CDR3 loop: CASSQDPGSYEQYF. The CDR3, as DNA: TGCGCCAGCAGCCAAGACCCGGGCTCCTACGAGCAGTACTTC.

The gene calls are TRBV4-2 and TRBJ1-1; 7 positions match TRBD1. CDR1 is LGHNA, CDR2 YNFKEQ, per germline. The CDR3 is 20 amino acids. After removal of 4 bases from V and 3 bases from J, the junction contained 23 bases not matched to a gene. The CDR3 loop is CASSLWGWQGGYGWDTEAFF. The CDR3 nucleotides read TGTGCCAGCAGCCTCTGGGGTTGGCAGGGGGGTTATGGATGGGACACTGAAGCTTTCTTT.

This clone occurred once. This sequence joins TRBV15 and TRBJ1-4; 8 nucleotides align to TRBD1. CDR3 length: 16 amino acids. Germline V gene lookup returns CDR1 LNHNV and CDR2 YYDKDF (reference sequence). Germline trimming cut 5 bases from V and 5 bases from J; bases unmatched to any gene: 10. The CDR3 DNA follows: TGTGCCACCAGCGCCCAAGAGACAGGGGTGAATGAAAAACTGTTTTTT. Its protein is CATSAQETGVNEKLFF.

The CDR3 DNA reads as TGTGCCACCAGCACCACAGGGGAATACACAGATACGCAGTATTTT. Its protein product is CATSTTGEYTDTQYF. The gene calls are TRBV15 and TRBJ2-3, with 7 bases matching TRBD1. Looked up from germline, CDR1 is LNHNV and CDR2 is YYDKDF (reference sequence). The ends lost 4 bases at V and 2 bases at J; junction bases unmatched: 6. The CDR3 contains 15 residues.

This sequence joins TRBV7-9 and TRBJ1-1, with a weak D call TRBD1 (6 bases). The CDR3 has 16 residues. The V end lost 5 bases, the J end lost 0 bases, and 16 bases lay between the germline ends. Germline V gene lookup returns CDR1 SEHNR and CDR2 FQNEAQ (reference sequence). The chain's CDR3 is CASSPSGGDMNTEAFF. The CDR3 nucleotides are TGTGCCAGCAGCCCATCGGGGGGCGACATGAACACTGAAGCTTTCTTT.

The chain recombines TRBV7-8 with TRBJ1-2; 8 bases map to TRBD1. CDR3 size: 17 residues. V was pared by 2 bases and J by 1 base, with 9 bases of the junction left unmatched. Germline-derived CDR1 and CDR2 are SGHVS and FQNEAQ. As DNA, the CDR3 is TGTGCCAGCAGCTTACCGTCGGACAGGGAGGATAACTATGGCTACACCTTC. It translates to CASSLPSDREDNYGYTF.

J is TRBJ2-7 and V is TRBV4-2, with 7 nucleotides matching TRBD2. Germline lookup yields CDR1 LGHNA and CDR2 YNFKEQ. This CDR3 contains 14 residues. Trimming cost V 0 bases and J 3 bases; bases outside gene matches: 2. This CDR3 reads CASSQEWGGYEQYF. The CDR3 bases are TGTGCCAGCAGCCAAGAGTGGGGGGGCTACGAGCAGTACTTC.

This chain joins TRBV6-1 and TRBJ1-6, with D possibly TRBD1 on 6 matching bases. CDR3 size: 18 residues. CDR1 is MNHNS, CDR2 SASEGT, per germline. V lost 2 bases, J lost 8 bases, and 22 bases lay in between. CDR3 protein: CASSEFYPTGLNYSPLHF. CDR3 bases: TGTGCCAGCAGTGAATTTTATCCCACAGGGTTGAACTATTCACCCCTCCACTTT.

V is TRBV9 and J is TRBJ2-1, with D perhaps TRBD2 (5 bases). Germline-derived CDR1 and CDR2 are SGDLS and YYNGEE. This CDR3 spans 16 amino acids. Trimming took 3 bases from V and 5 from J, leaving 18 bases between them. The CDR3 protein is CASSGTNDYPHNEQFF. CDR3 bases: TGTGCCAGCAGCGGGACGAACGACTACCCTCACAATGAGCAGTTCTTC.

This clone was detected a few times. The rearrangement joins TRBV23-1 to TRBJ1-3; 11 nucleotides match TRBD1. TRBV23-1 is placed among ORFs of uncertain function. J was trimmed by 2 bases and V by 0 bases; bases with no gene match: 9. This CDR3 has 19 residues. The CDR3 loop reads CASSQSRGQGGLAGNTIYF. Written as DNA, the CDR3 is TGCGCCAGCAGTCAATCCAGGGGACAGGGGGGGCTAGCTGGAAACACCATATATTTT.

This chain joins TRBV5-1 and TRBJ1-1, with TRBD1 as a possible D gene (5 bases). With 0 bases removed from V and 4 bases from J, the gap between germline ends came to 13 bases. Per germline, CDR1 SGHRS and CDR2 YFSETQ. The CDR3 covers 15 residues. CDR3 protein: CASSLERGGGTEAFF. The CDR3 DNA reads TGCGCCAGCAGCTTGGAGCGGGGTGGGGGCACTGAAGCTTTCTTT.

The chain has TRBV6-6 and TRBJ2-1; a weak D match, TRBD2 (6 bases). Trimming removed 7 bases from V and 10 bases from J, with 23 bases in between. The CDR3 has 15 amino acids. Germline V gene lookup returns CDR1 MNHNY and CDR2 SVGAGI (reference sequence). The CDR3 DNA reads TGTGCCAGCACAGCCCATAACGGGGGTAGTTGGGAGCAGTTCTTC. It translates to CASTAHNGGSWEQFF.

This rearrangement joins TRBV5-1 to TRBJ2-1; 8 nucleotides line up with TRBD2. J gave up 7 bases and V 3 bases, and 12 bases lay outside the gene matches. This CDR3 has 16 residues. From germline, CDR1 is SGHRS and CDR2 YFSETQ. CDR3 amino acids: CASSSPGTSIANEQFF. CDR3 nucleotide sequence: TGCGCCAGCAGCTCCCCCGGGACTAGTATTGCGAATGAGCAGTTCTTC.

The chain couples TRBV18 to TRBJ1-2; TRBD1 agrees at 12 bases. Germline loops: CDR1 KGHSH, CDR2 LQKENI. This CDR3 has 15 residues. J lost 4 bases, V lost 5 bases, and 5 bases had no gene match. CDR3 loop: CASSLTGQGAYGYTF. CDR3 in DNA: TGTGCCAGCTCATTAACGGGACAGGGGGCCTATGGCTACACCTTC.